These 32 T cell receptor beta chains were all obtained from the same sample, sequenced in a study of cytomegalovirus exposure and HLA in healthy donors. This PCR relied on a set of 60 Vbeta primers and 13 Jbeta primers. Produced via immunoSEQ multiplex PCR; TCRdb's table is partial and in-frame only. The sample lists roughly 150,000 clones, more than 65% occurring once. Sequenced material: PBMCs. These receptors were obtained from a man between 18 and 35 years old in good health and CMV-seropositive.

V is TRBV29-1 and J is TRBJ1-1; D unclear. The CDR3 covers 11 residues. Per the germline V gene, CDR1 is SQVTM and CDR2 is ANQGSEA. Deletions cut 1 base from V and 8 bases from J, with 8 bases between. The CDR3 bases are TGCAGCGTTGAAGGGGCCAAGGAAGCTTTCTTT. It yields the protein CSVEGAKEAFF. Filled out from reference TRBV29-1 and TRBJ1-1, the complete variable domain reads SAVISQKPSRDICQRGTSLTIQCQVDSQVTMMFWYRQQPGQSLTLIATANQGSEATYESGFVIDKFPISRPNLTFSTLTVSNMSPEDSSIYLCSVEGAKEAFFGQGTRLTVV.

The DNA for the CDR3 is TGTGCCAGCACCAGGACAGGGGTCAACGAGCAGTACGTC. It translates to CASTRTGVNEQYV. This chain links TRBV28 with TRBJ2-7; 9 bases align to TRBD1. The germline gives CDR1 MDHEN, CDR2 SYDVKM. The CDR3 loop spans 13 amino acids. Trimming at V came to 7 bases and at J to 5 bases, leaving 6 bases not matched to a gene.

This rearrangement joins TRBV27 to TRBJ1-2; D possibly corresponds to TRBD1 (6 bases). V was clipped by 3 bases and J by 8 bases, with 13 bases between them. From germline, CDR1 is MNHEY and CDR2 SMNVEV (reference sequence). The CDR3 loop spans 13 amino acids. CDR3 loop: CASSFNHQGGYTF. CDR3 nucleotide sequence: TGTGCCAGCAGTTTTAACCATCAGGGGGGCTACACCTTC.

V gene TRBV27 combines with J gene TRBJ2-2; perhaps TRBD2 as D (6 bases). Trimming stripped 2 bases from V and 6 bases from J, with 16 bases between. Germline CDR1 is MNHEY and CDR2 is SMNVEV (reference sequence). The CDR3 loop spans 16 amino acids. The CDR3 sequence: CASSLRWTQRAGELFF. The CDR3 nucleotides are TGTGCCAGCAGTTTAAGGTGGACTCAGCGGGCCGGGGAGCTGTTTTTT.

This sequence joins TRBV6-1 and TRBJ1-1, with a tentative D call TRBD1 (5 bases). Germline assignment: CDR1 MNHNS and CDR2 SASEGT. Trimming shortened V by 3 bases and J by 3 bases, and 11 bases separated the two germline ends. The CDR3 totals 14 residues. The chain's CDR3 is CASSEWGEDTEAFF. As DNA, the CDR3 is TGTGCCAGCAGTGAGTGGGGCGAGGACACTGAAGCTTTCTTT.

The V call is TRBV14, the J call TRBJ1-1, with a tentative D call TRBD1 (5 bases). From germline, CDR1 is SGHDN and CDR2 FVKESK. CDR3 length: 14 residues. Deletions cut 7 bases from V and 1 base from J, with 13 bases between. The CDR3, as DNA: TGTGCCAGCACACAGGCTGGACCGAACACTGAAGCTTTCTTT. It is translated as CASTQAGPNTEAFF.

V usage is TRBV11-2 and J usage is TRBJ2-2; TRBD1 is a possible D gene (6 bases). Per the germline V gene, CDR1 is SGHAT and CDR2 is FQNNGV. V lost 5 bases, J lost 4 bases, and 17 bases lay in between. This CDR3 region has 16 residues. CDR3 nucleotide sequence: TGTGCCAGCAGCCCCTCCAGGGGCCCTGGCACCGGGGAGCTGTTTTTT. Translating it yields CASSPSRGPGTGELFF.

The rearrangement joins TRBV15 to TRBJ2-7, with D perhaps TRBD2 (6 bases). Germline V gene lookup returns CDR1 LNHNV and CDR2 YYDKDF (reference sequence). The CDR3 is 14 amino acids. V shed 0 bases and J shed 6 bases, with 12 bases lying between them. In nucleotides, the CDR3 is TGTGCCACCAGCAGAGACAGGGAGGTTAGCGAGCAGTACGTC. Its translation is CATSRDREVSEQYV.

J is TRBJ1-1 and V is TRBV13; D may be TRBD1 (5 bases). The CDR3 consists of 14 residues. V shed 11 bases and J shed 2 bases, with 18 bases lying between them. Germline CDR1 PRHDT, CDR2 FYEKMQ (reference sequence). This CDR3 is CAGRLRGGNTEAFF. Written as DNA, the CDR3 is TGTGCCGGCCGGCTACGGGGGGGAAACACTGAAGCTTTCTTT.

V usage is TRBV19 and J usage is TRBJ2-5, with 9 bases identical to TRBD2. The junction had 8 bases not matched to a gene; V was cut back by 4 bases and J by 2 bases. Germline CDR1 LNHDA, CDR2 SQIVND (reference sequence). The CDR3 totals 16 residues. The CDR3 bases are TGTGCCAGTAGTAGCAGACGAGCGGGGGGTCAAGAGACCCAGTACTTC. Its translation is CASSSRRAGGQETQYF.

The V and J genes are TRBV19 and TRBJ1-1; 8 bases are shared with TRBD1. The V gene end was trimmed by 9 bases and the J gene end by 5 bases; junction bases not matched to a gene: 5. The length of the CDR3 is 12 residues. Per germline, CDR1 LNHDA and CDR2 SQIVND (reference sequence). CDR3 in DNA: TGTGCCAGCGGCAACAGGGGGACTGAAGCTTTCTTT. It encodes CASGNRGTEAFF.

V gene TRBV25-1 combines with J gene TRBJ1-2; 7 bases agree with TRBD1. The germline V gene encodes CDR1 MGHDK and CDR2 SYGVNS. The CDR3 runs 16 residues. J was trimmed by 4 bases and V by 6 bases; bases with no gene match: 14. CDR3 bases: TGTGCCAGCAGGAACACACAGGGGTGCTACCTCTATGGCTACACCTTC. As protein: CASRNTQGCYLYGYTF.

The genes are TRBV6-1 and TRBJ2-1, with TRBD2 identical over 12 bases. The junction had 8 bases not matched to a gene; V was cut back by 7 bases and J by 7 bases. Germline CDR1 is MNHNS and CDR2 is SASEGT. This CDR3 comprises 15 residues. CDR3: CASNRLAGGPNEQFF. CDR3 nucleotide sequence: TGTGCCAGCAACCGTCTAGCGGGGGGGCCTAATGAGCAGTTCTTC.

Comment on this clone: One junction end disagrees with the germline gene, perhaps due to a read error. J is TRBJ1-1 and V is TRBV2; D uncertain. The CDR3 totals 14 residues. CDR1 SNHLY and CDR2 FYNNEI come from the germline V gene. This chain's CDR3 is CASSEDSGNTEAFF. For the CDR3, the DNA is TGTGCCAGCAGCGAAGATTCGGGGAACACTGAAGCTTTCTTT.

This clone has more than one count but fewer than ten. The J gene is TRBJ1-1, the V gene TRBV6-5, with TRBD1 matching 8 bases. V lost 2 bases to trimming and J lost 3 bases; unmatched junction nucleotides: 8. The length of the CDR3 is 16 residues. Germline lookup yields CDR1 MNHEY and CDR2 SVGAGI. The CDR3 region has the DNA TGTGCCAGCAGTTACGACGGACAGGGCTTGGACACTGAAGCTTTCTTT. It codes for CASSYDGQGLDTEAFF.

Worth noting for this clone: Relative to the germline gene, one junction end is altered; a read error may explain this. This chain's CDR3 is CSSSLTGDQPQHF. The DNA of the CDR3 is TGTTCCAGCAGCTTGACAGGCGATCAGCCCCAGCATTTT. This chain links TRBV7-9 with TRBJ1-5; perhaps TRBD1 as D (6 bases). This CDR3 has 13 amino acids. The germline V gene encodes CDR1 SEHNR and CDR2 FQNEAQ (reference sequence). Full variable domain (missing parts from reference TRBV7-9 and TRBJ1-5): DTGVSQNPRHKITKRGQNVTFRCDPISEHNRLYWYRQTLGQGPEFLTYFQNEAQLEKSRLLSDRFSAERPKGSFSTLEIQRTEQGDSAMYLCSSSLTGDQPQHFGDGTRLSIL.

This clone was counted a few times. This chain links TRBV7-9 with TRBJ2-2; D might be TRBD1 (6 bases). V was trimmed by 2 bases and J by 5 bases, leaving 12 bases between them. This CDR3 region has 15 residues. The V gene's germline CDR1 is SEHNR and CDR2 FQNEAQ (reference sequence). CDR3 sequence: CASSLMAGDTGELFF. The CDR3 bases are TGTGCCAGCAGCTTAATGGCAGGGGATACCGGGGAGCTGTTTTTT.

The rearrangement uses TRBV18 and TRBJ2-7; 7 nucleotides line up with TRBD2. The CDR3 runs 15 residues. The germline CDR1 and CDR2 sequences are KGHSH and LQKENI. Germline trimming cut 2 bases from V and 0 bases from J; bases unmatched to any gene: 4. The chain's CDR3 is CASSPGGVSSYEQYV. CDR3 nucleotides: TGTGCCAGCTCACCAGGGGGGGTCAGCTCCTACGAGCAGTACGTC.

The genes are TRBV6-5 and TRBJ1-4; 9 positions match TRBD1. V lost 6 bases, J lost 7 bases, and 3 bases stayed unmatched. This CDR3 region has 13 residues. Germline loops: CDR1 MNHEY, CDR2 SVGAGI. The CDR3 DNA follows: TGTGCCAGCAGAACAGGGGGCGGTGAAAAACTGTTTTTT. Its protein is CASRTGGGEKLFF.

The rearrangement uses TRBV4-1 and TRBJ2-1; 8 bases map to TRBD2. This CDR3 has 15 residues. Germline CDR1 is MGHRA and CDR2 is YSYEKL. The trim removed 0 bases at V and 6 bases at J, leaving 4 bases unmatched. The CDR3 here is CASSQEAGDRNEQFF. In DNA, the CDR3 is TGCGCCAGCAGCCAAGAAGCGGGAGACCGCAATGAGCAGTTCTTC.

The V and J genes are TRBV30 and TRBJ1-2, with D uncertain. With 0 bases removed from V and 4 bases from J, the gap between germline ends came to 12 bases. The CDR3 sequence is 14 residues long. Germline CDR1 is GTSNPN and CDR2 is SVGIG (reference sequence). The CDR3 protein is CAWSVERQAYGYTF. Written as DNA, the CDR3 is TGTGCCTGGAGTGTAGAACGCCAGGCCTATGGCTACACCTTC.

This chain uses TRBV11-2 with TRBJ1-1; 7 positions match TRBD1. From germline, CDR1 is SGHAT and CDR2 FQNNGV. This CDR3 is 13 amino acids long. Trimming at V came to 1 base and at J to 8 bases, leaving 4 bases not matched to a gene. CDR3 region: CASSLGGQLEAFF. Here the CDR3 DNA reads TGTGCCAGCAGCTTAGGGGGACAGCTAGAAGCTTTCTTT. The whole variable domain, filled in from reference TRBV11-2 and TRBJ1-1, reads EAGVAQSPRYKIIEKRQSVAFWCNPISGHATLYWYQQILGQGPKLLIQFQNNGVVDDSQLPKDRFSAERLKGVDSTLKIQPAKLEDSAVYLCASSLGGQLEAFFGQGTRLTVV.

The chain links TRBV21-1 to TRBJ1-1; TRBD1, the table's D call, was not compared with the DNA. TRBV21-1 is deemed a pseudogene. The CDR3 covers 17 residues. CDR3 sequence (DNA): TGTGCCAGCAGCAAAGGCCACAGGGGGGCCCGGTTGGATACAGCTTTCTTT. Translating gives CASSKGHRGARLDTAFF.

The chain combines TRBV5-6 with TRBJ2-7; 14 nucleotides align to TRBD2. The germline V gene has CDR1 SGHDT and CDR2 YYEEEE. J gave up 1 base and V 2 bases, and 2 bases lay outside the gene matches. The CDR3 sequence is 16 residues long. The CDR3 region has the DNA TGTGCCAGCAGCTTAGGGACTAGCGGGGGATCCTACGAGCAGTACGTC. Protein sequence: CASSLGTSGGSYEQYV.

DNA of the CDR3: TGTGCCAGCAGCGCGACAGGGGTGTCGGTTAATATCTATGGCTACACCTTC. It specifies CASSATGVSVNIYGYTF. The gene calls are TRBV9 and TRBJ1-2, with 8 bases that match TRBD1. Germline V lookup: CDR1 SGDLS, CDR2 YYNGEE. This CDR3 is built from 17 residues. Germline trimming cut 3 bases from V and 4 bases from J; bases unmatched to any gene: 14.

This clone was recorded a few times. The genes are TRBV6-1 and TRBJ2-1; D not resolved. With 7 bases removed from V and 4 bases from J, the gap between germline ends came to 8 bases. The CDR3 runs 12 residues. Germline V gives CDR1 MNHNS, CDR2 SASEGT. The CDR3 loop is CASTPSYNEQFF. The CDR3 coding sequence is TGTGCCAGCACCCCCTCTTACAATGAGCAGTTCTTC.

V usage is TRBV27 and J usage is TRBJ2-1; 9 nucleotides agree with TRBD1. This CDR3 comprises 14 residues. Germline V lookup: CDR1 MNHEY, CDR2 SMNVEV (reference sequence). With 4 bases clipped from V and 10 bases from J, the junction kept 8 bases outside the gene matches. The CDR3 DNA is TGTGCCAGCAGTTGGACAGGGGCAAGAAGCGAGCAGTTCTTC. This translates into CASSWTGARSEQFF.

The CDR3 reads CASSLGTGGLEKLFF. The DNA of the CDR3 is TGCGCCAGCAGCTTGGGGACAGGGGGGTTGGAAAAACTGTTTTTT. The V gene is TRBV5-1, the J gene TRBJ1-4, with 10 bases identical to TRBD1. This CDR3 has 15 amino acids. V lost 0 bases and J lost 8; bases outside the gene matches: 4. Germline lookup yields CDR1 SGHRS and CDR2 YFSETQ.

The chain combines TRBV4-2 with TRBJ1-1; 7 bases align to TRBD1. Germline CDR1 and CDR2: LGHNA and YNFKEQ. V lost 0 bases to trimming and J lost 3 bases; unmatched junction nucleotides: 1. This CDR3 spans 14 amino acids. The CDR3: CASSQERGHTEAFF. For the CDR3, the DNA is TGTGCCAGCAGCCAAGAAAGGGGGCACACTGAAGCTTTCTTT.

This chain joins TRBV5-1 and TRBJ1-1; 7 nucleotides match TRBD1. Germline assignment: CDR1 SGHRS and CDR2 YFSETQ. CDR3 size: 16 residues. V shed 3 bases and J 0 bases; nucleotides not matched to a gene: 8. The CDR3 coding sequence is TGCGCCAGCAGCTACTCGGGGGACAGACTGAACACTGAAGCTTTCTTT. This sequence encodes CASSYSGDRLNTEAFF.

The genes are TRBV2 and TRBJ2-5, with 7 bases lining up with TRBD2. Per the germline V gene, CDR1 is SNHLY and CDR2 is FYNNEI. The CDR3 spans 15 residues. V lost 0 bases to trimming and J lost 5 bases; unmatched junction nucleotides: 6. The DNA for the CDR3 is TGTGCCAGCAGTGAAGCGCGGACTAGTCACGAGACCCAGTACTTC. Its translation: CASSEARTSHETQYF. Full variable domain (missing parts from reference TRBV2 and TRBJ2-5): EPEVTQTPSHQVTQMGQEVILRCVPISNHLYFYWYRQILGQKVEFLVSFYNNEISEKSEIFDDQFSVERPDGSNFTLKIRSTKLEDSAMYFCASSEARTSHETQYFGPGTRLLVL.

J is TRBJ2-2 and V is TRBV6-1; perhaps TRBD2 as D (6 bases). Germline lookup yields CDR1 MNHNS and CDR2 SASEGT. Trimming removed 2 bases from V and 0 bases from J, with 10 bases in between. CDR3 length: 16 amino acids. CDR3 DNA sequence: TGTGCCAGCAGTGAACTCGGCGGGGCGAACACCGGGGAGCTGTTTTTT. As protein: CASSELGGANTGELFF.